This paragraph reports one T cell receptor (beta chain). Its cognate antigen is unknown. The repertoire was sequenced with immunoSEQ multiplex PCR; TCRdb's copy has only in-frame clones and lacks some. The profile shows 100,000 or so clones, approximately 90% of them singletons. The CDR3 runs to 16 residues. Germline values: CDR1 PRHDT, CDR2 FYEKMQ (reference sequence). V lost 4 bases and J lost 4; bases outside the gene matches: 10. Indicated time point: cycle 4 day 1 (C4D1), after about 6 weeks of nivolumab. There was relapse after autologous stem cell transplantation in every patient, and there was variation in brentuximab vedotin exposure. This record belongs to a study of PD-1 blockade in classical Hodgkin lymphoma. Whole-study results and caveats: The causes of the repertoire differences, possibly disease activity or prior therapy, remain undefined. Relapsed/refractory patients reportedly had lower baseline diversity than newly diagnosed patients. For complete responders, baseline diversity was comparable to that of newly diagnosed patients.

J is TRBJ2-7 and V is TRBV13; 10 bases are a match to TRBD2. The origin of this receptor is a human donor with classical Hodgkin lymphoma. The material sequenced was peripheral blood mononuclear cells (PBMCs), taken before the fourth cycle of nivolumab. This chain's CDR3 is CASSSIKGLANYEQYF. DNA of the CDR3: TGTGCCAGCAGCTCAATCAAGGGACTAGCGAATTACGAGCAGTACTTC.